The 27 T cell receptor beta chains below all came from one sample that was sequenced in a study of shared clonotypes between healthy human individuals. Libraries were prepared by immunoSEQ multiplex PCR; TCRdb keeps only in-frame clonotypes and omits some of them. Of roughly 2,000,000 clones in the sample, about 94% were seen once. As defined, naive CD8 cells were CD45RO-negative and positively selected for CCR7, with terminally differentiated effector memory CD45RA+ cells excluded. Material for sequencing was naive CD8+ T cells from PBMCs. The receptors were sampled from a man aged 18 to 29 in good health. Some clones in this sample may be carry-over from other donors' samples.

The gene calls are TRBV7-3 and TRBJ2-3; D gene ambiguous. CDR3 length: 15 residues. V dropped 5 bases and J dropped 0 bases, with 12 bases sitting between them. The germline V gene encodes CDR1 SGHTA and CDR2 FQGTGA. As DNA, the CDR3 is TGTGCCAGCAGCCCCACGGGCCTTAGCACAGATACGCAGTATTTT. Translated: CASSPTGLSTDTQYF.

The chain recombines TRBV4-1 with TRBJ1-2; tentatively, D is TRBD1 (5 bases). This CDR3 contains 15 residues. Trimming cost V 1 base and J 4 bases, with 13 bases left between them. Germline-derived CDR1 and CDR2 are MGHRA and YSYEKL. CDR3 sequence (DNA): TGCGCCAGCAGCCAAGTGGACAAAACCTCCTATGGCTACACCTTC. As protein: CASSQVDKTSYGYTF.

The gene calls are TRBV9 and TRBJ2-5; D call uncertain. Germline V gene sequence: CDR1 SGDLS, CDR2 YYNGEE. The CDR3 runs to 16 residues. V was trimmed by 0 bases and J by 1 base, leaving 13 bases between them. CDR3 in amino acids: CASSVDTLVPQETQYF. For the CDR3, the DNA is TGTGCCAGCAGCGTAGACACATTAGTTCCCCAAGAGACCCAGTACTTC.

The gene calls are TRBV4-1 and TRBJ2-7; TRBD2 matches at 7 bases. Per the germline V gene, CDR1 is MGHRA and CDR2 is YSYEKL. V shed 4 bases and J 5 bases; nucleotides not matched to a gene: 8. This CDR3 comprises 14 residues. CDR3 DNA: TGCGCCAGCAGCCCAACTAGCGCCGGACACGAGCAGTACTTC. It translates to CASSPTSAGHEQYF.

The rearrangement joins TRBV11-2 to TRBJ2-7; tentatively, D is TRBD1 (6 bases). CDR3 length equals 15 residues. V was clipped by 5 bases and J by 7 bases, with 21 bases between them. Germline CDR1 and CDR2: SGHAT and FQNNGV. The CDR3 DNA reads TGTGCCAGCAGCCCTGCACAGGGATCCTTTCGAGAGCAGTACTTC. This sequence encodes CASSPAQGSFREQYF. Full variable domain (remainder filled in from reference TRBV11-2 and TRBJ2-7): EAGVAQSPRYKIIEKRQSVAFWCNPISGHATLYWYQQILGQGPKLLIQFQNNGVVDDSQLPKDRFSAERLKGVDSTLKIQPAKLEDSAVYLCASSPAQGSFREQYFGPGTRLTVT.

Worth noting for this clone: Within the sample, other DNA sequences also encode this same CDR3. J is TRBJ2-1 and V is TRBV27; 8 bases map to TRBD2. Germline V gene sequence: CDR1 MNHEY, CDR2 SMNVEV (reference sequence). V lost 5 bases to trimming and J lost 2 bases; unmatched junction nucleotides: 2. This CDR3 region has 14 residues. Here the CDR3 DNA reads TGTGCCAGCAGTCTTAGCGGGACCTACAATGAGCAGTTCTTC. It yields the protein CASSLSGTYNEQFF.

The rearrangement uses TRBV2 and TRBJ2-7; TRBD2 matches 8 bases. Germline values: CDR1 SNHLY, CDR2 FYNNEI. J lost 3 bases, V lost 6 bases, and 13 bases had no gene match. CDR3 length: 16 amino acids. The CDR3 region has the DNA TGTGCCAGCAGCCCTGTTGGGTTAGCGGGAATCTACGAGCAGTACTTC. This gives the protein CASSPVGLAGIYEQYF.

This clone appeared once. This rearrangement joins TRBV10-2 to TRBJ2-3, with 7 bases matching TRBD2. Germline assignment: CDR1 WSHSY and CDR2 SAAADI. With V trimmed by 6 bases and J by 4 bases, 10 bases remained unmatched. The CDR3 sequence is 15 residues long. CDR3 in amino acids: CASRLAGEGSDTQYF. The CDR3 nucleotides read TGCGCCAGCAGGTTGGCGGGAGAAGGGTCAGATACGCAGTATTTT.

This clone has a single count. The rearrangement joins TRBV2 to TRBJ1-5; D is unclear. V was shortened by 3 bases and J by 3 bases, with 9 bases between the two germline ends. The germline V gene has CDR1 SNHLY and CDR2 FYNNEI. This CDR3 has 14 amino acids. CDR3 coding DNA: TGTGCCAGCAGTGAGGGCCGATACAATCAGCCCCAGCATTTT. Protein: CASSEGRYNQPQHF.

The gene calls are TRBV6-5 and TRBJ2-2; no clear D. Trimming took off 6 bases at V and 4 bases at J, with 12 bases between the two ends. Germline loops: CDR1 MNHEY, CDR2 SVGAGI. The CDR3 covers 14 residues. Written as DNA, the CDR3 is TGTGCCAGCAGCCAAACTTGGGGCACCGGGGAGCTGTTTTTT. Translating it yields CASSQTWGTGELFF.

The rearrangement links TRBV5-6 to TRBJ1-2; no firm D call. Germline V gene sequence: CDR1 SGHDT, CDR2 YYEEEE. This CDR3 comprises 13 residues. Trimming took 1 base from V and 14 from J, leaving 18 bases between them. Written as DNA, the CDR3 is TGTGCCAGCAGCTTGCCCCCCCGGTTTATCTCTACCTTC. It is translated as CASSLPPRFISTF.

The chain recombines TRBV7-9 with TRBJ2-5, with 9 bases matching TRBD2. The J segment lost 5 bases and the V segment lost 3 bases, leaving 4 bases of the junction unmatched. Germline lookup yields CDR1 SEHNR and CDR2 FQNEAQ (reference sequence). The CDR3 contains 14 residues. In DNA form, the CDR3 reads TGTGCCAGCAGCTTGTCTAGCGGGACGGAGACCCAGTACTTC. Its protein is CASSLSSGTETQYF.

The chain links TRBV10-3 to TRBJ1-1; 10 bases match TRBD1. In germline, CDR1 is ENHRY, CDR2 SYGVKD. J lost 0 bases, V lost 5 bases, and 12 bases had no gene match. The CDR3 totals 18 residues. The CDR3 DNA follows: TGTGCCATCAGTTCTATTCCGGGACAGGGGCTCGTGAACACTGAAGCTTTCTTT. This gives the protein CAISSIPGQGLVNTEAFF.

The chain carries TRBV4-1 and TRBJ2-7; 9 bases are shared with TRBD1. CDR1 and CDR2 (germline): MGHRA, YSYEKL. Germline trimming cut 0 bases from V and 3 bases from J; bases unmatched to any gene: 6. The CDR3 covers 16 residues. CDR3 nucleotide sequence: TGCGCCAGCAGCCAAGATAGAACAGGGGGCTTCTACGAGCAGTACTTC. Translated, it gives CASSQDRTGGFYEQYF.

V usage is TRBV27 and J usage is TRBJ2-5; no clear D. The CDR3 extends over 14 amino acids. Germline values: CDR1 MNHEY, CDR2 SMNVEV (reference sequence). V was trimmed by 1 base and J by 5 bases, leaving 11 bases between them. In nucleotides, the CDR3 is TGTGCCAGCAGTTTATACGGAAACGGGGAGACCCAGTACTTC. Translating it yields CASSLYGNGETQYF.

The chain combines TRBV4-1 with TRBJ2-1, with D unresolved. CDR1 is MGHRA and CDR2 is YSYEKL in the germline V gene. Trimming pared 0 bases from V and 5 bases from J, leaving 5 bases between. The CDR3 loop spans 13 amino acids. The CDR3: CASSQDRNNEQFF. Here the CDR3 DNA reads TGCGCCAGCAGCCAAGATAGGAACAATGAGCAGTTCTTC.

V and J are TRBV5-1 and TRBJ2-1, with TRBD2 matching over 10 bases. CDR3 size: 16 residues. Germline CDR1 and CDR2: SGHRS and YFSETQ. Trimming cost V 4 bases and J 3 bases; bases outside gene matches: 7. CDR3: CASSKAGLANYNEQFF. The CDR3 region has the DNA TGCGCCAGCAGCAAGGCGGGACTAGCGAACTACAATGAGCAGTTCTTC.

This chain uses TRBV5-6 with TRBJ1-4; D unclear. V lost 4 bases and J 5 bases, leaving 15 bases between the germline ends. CDR1 is SGHDT, CDR2 YYEEEE, per germline. The CDR3 consists of 15 residues. The CDR3 reads CASSQATEPNEKLFF. CDR3 sequence (DNA): TGTGCCAGCAGCCAGGCGACGGAACCGAATGAAAAACTGTTTTTT.

The rearrangement uses TRBV9 and TRBJ2-7, with 15 bases lining up with TRBD2. The CDR3 covers 14 residues. The V and J ends lost 4 bases and 6 bases, in that order; junction bases with no gene match: 2. Germline V lookup: CDR1 SGDLS, CDR2 YYNGEE. The CDR3 sequence: CASSMGLAGGEQYF. Written as DNA, the CDR3 is TGTGCCAGCAGCATGGGACTAGCGGGAGGCGAGCAGTACTTC. Full variable domain (missing parts from reference TRBV9 and TRBJ2-7): DSGVTQTPKHLITATGQRVTLRCSPRSGDLSVYWYQQSLDQGLQFLIQYYNGEERAKGNILERFSAQQFPDLHSELNLSSLELGDSALYFCASSMGLAGGEQYFGPGTRLTVT.

This rearrangement joins TRBV10-3 to TRBJ2-7; D uncertain. The CDR3 sequence is 13 residues long. Trimming took 3 bases from V and 3 from J, leaving 9 bases between them. Germline V gene lookup returns CDR1 ENHRY and CDR2 SYGVKD. The CDR3 DNA reads TGTGCCATCAGTGAAACGGCCGTCTACGAGCAGTACTTC. Amino acids: CAISETAVYEQYF.

As DNA, the CDR3 is TGTGCCAGCAGGGCATACAATGAGCAGTTCTTC. Amino acids: CASRAYNEQFF. The J gene is TRBJ2-1, the V gene TRBV6-6; D unclear. Trimming removed 6 bases at V and 4 bases at J, with 4 bases between. This CDR3 is 11 amino acids long. The germline CDR1 and CDR2 sequences are MNHNY and SVGAGI (reference sequence).

The chain joins TRBV4-1 to TRBJ2-2, with TRBD2 matching 7 bases. Losses at the gene ends were 4 bases for V and 4 bases for J; bases not matched to a gene: 3. This CDR3 spans 14 amino acids. The V gene's germline CDR1 is MGHRA and CDR2 YSYEKL. As DNA, the CDR3 is TGCGCCAGCAGCCGAGCGGGAAGCACCGGGGAGCTGTTTTTT. Its translation is CASSRAGSTGELFF.

This chain links TRBV27 with TRBJ2-1; a possible D gene is TRBD2 (5 bases). The V end was cut by 1 base, the J end by 1 base, with 14 bases between. Germline CDR1 is MNHEY and CDR2 is SMNVEV (reference sequence). The CDR3 extends over 17 amino acids. CDR3 loop: CASSLFAGVRSYNEQFF. The CDR3 nucleotides are TGTGCCAGCAGTTTATTTGCCGGGGTTCGGTCCTACAATGAGCAGTTCTTC.

V usage is TRBV28 and J usage is TRBJ1-5; D remains ambiguous. Germline CDR1 is MDHEN and CDR2 is SYDVKM. V shed 7 bases and J shed 0 bases, with 7 bases lying between them. CDR3 size: 13 residues. The CDR3 sequence is CASTTVSNQPQHF. For the CDR3, the DNA is TGTGCCAGCACAACAGTTAGCAATCAGCCCCAGCATTTT.

With regard to this clone: This same CDR3 is encoded by further DNA sequences in the sample. The chain couples TRBV19 to TRBJ2-7; the D is unclear. The V gene's germline CDR1 is LNHDA and CDR2 SQIVND (reference sequence). With 3 bases removed from V and 2 bases from J, the gap between germline ends came to 14 bases. This CDR3 has 15 amino acids. The CDR3: CASSILPSEAYEQYF. In nucleotides, the CDR3 is TGTGCCAGTAGTATCCTCCCCTCCGAAGCCTACGAGCAGTACTTC.

This chain uses TRBV6-5 with TRBJ2-5; 10 bases are shared with TRBD2. CDR1 and CDR2 from the germline V gene are MNHEY and SVGAGI. This CDR3 spans 16 amino acids. V was pared by 3 bases and J by 1 base, with 5 bases of the junction left unmatched. This chain's CDR3 is CASSYRTSGFQETQYF. CDR3 in DNA: TGTGCCAGCAGTTATAGGACTAGCGGCTTCCAAGAGACCCAGTACTTC.

As to this clone: The identical CDR3 is also encoded by other nucleotide sequences in the sample. This chain connects TRBV27 to TRBJ1-5, with D possibly TRBD1 on 6 matching bases. CDR1 and CDR2 (germline): MNHEY, SMNVEV (reference sequence). CDR3 length: 14 residues. Between the trimmed V and J ends, which lost 3 bases and 3 bases, there was a span of 9 bases. CDR3 sequence reads: CASSFGGPNQPQHF. Written as DNA, the CDR3 is TGTGCCAGCAGTTTCGGGGGGCCCAATCAGCCCCAGCATTTT.